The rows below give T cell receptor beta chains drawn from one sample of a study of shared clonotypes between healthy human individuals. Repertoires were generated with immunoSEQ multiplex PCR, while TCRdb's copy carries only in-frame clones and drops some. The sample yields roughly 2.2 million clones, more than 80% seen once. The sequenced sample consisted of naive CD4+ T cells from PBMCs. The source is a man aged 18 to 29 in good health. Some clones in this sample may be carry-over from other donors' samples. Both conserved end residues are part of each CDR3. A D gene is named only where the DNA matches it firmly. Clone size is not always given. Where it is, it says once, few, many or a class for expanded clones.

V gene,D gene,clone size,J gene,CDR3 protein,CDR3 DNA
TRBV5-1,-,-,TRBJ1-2,CASSPSSGPRLYGYTF,TGCGCCAGCAGCCCATCATCCGGACCGCGACTGTATGGCTACACCTTC
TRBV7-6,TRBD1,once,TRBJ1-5,CASSPPDRASNSNQPQHF,TGTGCCAGCAGCCCTCCGGACAGGGCCTCAAATAGCAATCAGCCCCAGCATTTT
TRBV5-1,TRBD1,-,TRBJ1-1,CASGPAGGSSEAFF,TGCGCCAGCGGCCCAGCAGGGGGAAGCTCTGAAGCTTTCTTT
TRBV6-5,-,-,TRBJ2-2,CASSAQMTGELFF,TGTGCCAGCAGTGCCCAGATGACCGGGGAGCTGTTTTTT
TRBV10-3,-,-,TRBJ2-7,CAISESPGYEQYF,TGTGCCATCAGTGAGTCTCCGGGCTACGAGCAGTACTTC
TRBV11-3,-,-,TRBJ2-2,CASSPTTGTSGELFF,TGTGCCAGCAGCCCGACAACCGGGACATCTGGGGAGCTGTTTTTT
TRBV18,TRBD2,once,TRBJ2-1,CASSPRGDSGSINEQFF,TGTGCCAGCTCACCGCGAGGGGATAGCGGGAGTATCAATGAGCAGTTCTTC
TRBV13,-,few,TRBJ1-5,CASSSRWSNQPQHF,TGTGCCAGCAGCTCCCGGTGGAGCAATCAGCCCCAGCATTTT
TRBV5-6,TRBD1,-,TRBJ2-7,CASSLSWDSQNEQYF,TGTGCCAGCAGTCTAAGTTGGGACAGTCAAAACGAGCAGTACTTC
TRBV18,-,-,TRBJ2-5,CASSPLPPQQETQYF,TGTGCCAGCTCACCCCTCCCTCCGCAACAAGAGACCCAGTACTTC
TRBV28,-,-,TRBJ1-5,CASSLGFGGAWNQPQHF,TGTGCCAGCAGTTTAGGGTTCGGAGGGGCTTGGAATCAGCCCCAGCATTTT
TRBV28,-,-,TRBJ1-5,CASSSLVGSNQPQHF,TGTGCCAGCAGTTCCCTAGTGGGTAGCAATCAGCCCCAGCATTTT
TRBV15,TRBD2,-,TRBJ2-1,CATSSGLGTSTNEQFF,TGTGCCACCAGCAGTGGTCTCGGGACTAGCACCAATGAGCAGTTCTTC
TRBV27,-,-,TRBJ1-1,CASSYRGGPQAFF,TGTGCCAGCAGTTATAGGGGGGGACCCCAAGCTTTCTTT
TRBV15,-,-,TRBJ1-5,CATSYKLGGSNQPQHF,TGTGCCACCAGCTACAAGCTGGGTGGGAGCAATCAGCCCCAGCATTTT
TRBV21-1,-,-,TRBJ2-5,CASSKESTFSGEETQYF,TGTGCCAGCAGCAAAGAATCGACATTTAGTGGCGAAGAGACCCAGTACTTC
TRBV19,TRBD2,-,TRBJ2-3,CASSRGGSGRGTDTQYF,TGTGCCAGTAGTAGGGGAGGGAGCGGGAGGGGCACAGATACGCAGTATTTT
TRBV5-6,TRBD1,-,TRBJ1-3,CASSSETGRAGNTIYF,TGTGCCAGCAGCTCAGAGACAGGGAGGGCTGGAAACACCATATATTTT
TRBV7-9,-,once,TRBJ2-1,CASSGREVYNEQFF,TGTGCCAGCAGCGGCAGGGAGGTTTACAATGAGCAGTTCTTC
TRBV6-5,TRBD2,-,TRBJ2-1,CASSREIYNEQFF,TGTGCCAGCTCGCGGGAGATCTACAATGAGCAGTTCTTC
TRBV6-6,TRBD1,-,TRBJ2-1,CASSYSRQGLDEQFF,TGTGCCAGCAGTTACTCGAGACAGGGTTTGGATGAGCAGTTCTTC
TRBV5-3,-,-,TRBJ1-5,CARSSTCQGRGNQPQHF,TGTGCCAGAAGTTCGACGTGTCAGGGTAGGGGCAATCAGCCCCAGCATTTT
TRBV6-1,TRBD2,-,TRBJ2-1,CAGSTSGRANEQFF,TGTGCCGGGTCGACTAGCGGGAGGGCTAATGAGCAGTTCTTC
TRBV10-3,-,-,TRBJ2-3,CATHGTKGADTQYF,TGTGCCACCCACGGGACCAAAGGGGCAGATACGCAGTATTTT
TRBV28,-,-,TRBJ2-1,CASSSAQAALYNEQFF,TGTGCCAGCAGTTCTGCTCAAGCGGCCCTGTACAATGAGCAGTTCTTC
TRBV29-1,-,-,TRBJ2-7,CSVEEGGNEQYF,TGCAGCGTTGAAGAAGGGGGAAACGAGCAGTACTTC
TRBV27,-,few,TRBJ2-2,CASSPRRGELFF,TGTGCCAGCAGTCCCCGCCGCGGGGAGCTGTTTTTT
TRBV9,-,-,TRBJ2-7,CASSVGKGSYEQYF,TGTGCCAGCAGCGTAGGGAAAGGCTCCTACGAGCAGTACTTC
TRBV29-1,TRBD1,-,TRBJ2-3,CSVRGRLIPDTQYF,TGCAGCGTCAGGGGGCGTCTAATCCCAGATACGCAGTATTTT
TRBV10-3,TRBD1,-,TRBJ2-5,CAISYRGEETQYF,TGTGCCATCAGTTACAGGGGTGAAGAGACCCAGTACTTC
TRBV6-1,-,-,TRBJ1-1,CASSELGGTEAFF,TGTGCCAGCAGTGAATTGGGAGGGACTGAAGCTTTCTTT
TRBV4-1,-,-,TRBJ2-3,CASSQDRITDTQYF,TGCGCCAGCAGCCAAGATCGGATAACAGATACGCAGTATTTT
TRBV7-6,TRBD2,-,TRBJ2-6,CASSLGGRAGANVLTF,TGTGCCAGCAGCTTAGGCGGGAGGGCGGGGGCCAACGTCCTGACTTTC
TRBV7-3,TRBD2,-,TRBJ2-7,CASSFQRGAEEQYF,TGTGCCAGCAGCTTTCAGCGGGGGGCCGAAGAGCAGTACTTC
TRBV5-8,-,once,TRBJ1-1,CASSLTLNRAFF,TGTGCCAGCAGCTTAACTCTAAATAGGGCTTTCTTT
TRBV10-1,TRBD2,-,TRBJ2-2,CASSPGTSGSRINTGELFF,TGCGCCAGCAGTCCCGGGACTAGCGGGAGTCGGATTAACACCGGGGAGCTGTTTTTT
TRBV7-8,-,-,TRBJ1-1,CASMAGSGDTEAFF,TGTGCCAGCATGGCAGGGTCAGGCGACACTGAAGCTTTCTTT
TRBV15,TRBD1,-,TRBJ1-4,CATSRDTRGGEKLFF,TGTGCCACCAGCAGAGATACCAGGGGGGGCGAAAAACTGTTTTTT
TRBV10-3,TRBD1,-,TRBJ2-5,CAISESRDRGLRETQYF,TGTGCCATCAGTGAGTCGAGGGACAGAGGATTGCGGGAGACCCAGTACTTC
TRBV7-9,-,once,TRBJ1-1,CASSFPGGMAFF,TGTGCCAGCAGCTTTCCAGGTGGAATGGCTTTCTTT